These T cell receptor beta chains were read from a single sample in a study of blood T cells in healthy people across ages. TCRdb called the 5' RACE reads again in MiXCR, with one record for every CDR3 protein. The profile shows hundreds of thousands of distinct CDR3 sequences, around 25% of them singletons. These data were likewise used in another study, on T cells of mothers and their children.

Specimen: blood. These receptors were collected from a boy younger than 18 in good health. Each CDR3 is given with its conserved first and last residue. The D gene is left open where the match is weak. Clone sizes are given selectively: once, few, many, or a class where the clone is expanded.

TRBJ2-7 | TRBD1 | NA | TRBV5-1 | CASSFGQGADLTYEQYF | TGCGCCAGCAGCTTTGGACAGGGGGCAGATTTGACCTACGAGCAGTACTTC
TRBJ2-1 | TRBD2 | NA | TRBV13 | CASSSRPGTRYNEQFF | TGTGCCAGCAGCTCCCGACCCGGGACTAGATACAATGAGCAGTTCTTC
TRBJ2-5 | TRBD2 | NA | TRBV2 | CASRWWLADQETQYF | TGTGCCAGCAGATGGTGGCTAGCGGACCAAGAGACCCAGTACTTC
TRBJ2-1 | TRBD2 | NA | TRBV20-1 | CSARDSGSNEQFF | TGCAGTGCTAGAGATAGCGGGAGCAATGAGCAGTTCTTC
TRBJ2-7 | TRBD1 | NA | TRBV7-2 | CASSLYQGRQGYSYEQYF | TGTGCCAGCAGCTTATATCAGGGCAGACAGGGGTACTCCTACGAGCAGTACTTC
TRBJ1-6 | NA | NA | TRBV6-1 | CASGEEAENSPLHF | TGTGCCAGCGGTGAAGAAGCGGAAAATTCACCCCTCCACTTT
TRBJ1-2 | NA | few | TRBV10-3 | CAIRADSSNYGYTF | TGTGCCATCAGGGCCGACAGTTCTAACTATGGCTACACCTTC
TRBJ2-7 | NA | NA | TRBV5-1 | CASSLATPGSYEQYF | TGCGCCAGCAGCTTGGCCACGCCAGGGTCCTACGAGCAGTACTTC
TRBJ1-5 | NA | NA | TRBV5-5 | CASSRLPGNQPQHF | TGTGCCAGCAGCCGACTCCCGGGCAATCAGCCCCAGCATTTT
TRBJ2-5 | TRBD2 | NA | TRBV12-5 | CASGSKREREETQYF | TGTGCTAGTGGTTCCAAGCGGGAAAGGGAAGAGACCCAGTACTTC
TRBJ1-6 | NA | few | TRBV3-1 | CASSQGRVYSPLHF | TGTGCCAGCAGCCAAGGGAGAGTTTATTCACCCCTCCACTTT